These 2 T cell receptor beta chains were sequenced from one sample in a study of blood T cell repertoires in COVID-19. Generated by immunoSEQ multiplex PCR, the TCRdb table keeps only in-frame clones and is missing some. The data hold some 130,000 clones, with around nine tenths observed a single time. Material for sequencing was peripheral blood. Source of these receptors: a man aged 55-75 years with COVID-19, enrolled during active disease.

The V and J genes are TRBV29-1 and TRBJ2-4; D call uncertain. The CDR3 totals 13 residues. In germline, CDR1 is SQVTM, CDR2 ANQGSEA. Trimming took 1 base from V and 0 from J, leaving 4 bases between them. Written as DNA, the CDR3 is TGCAGCGTTGAAGGACTAGCCAAAAACATTCAGTACTTC. Encoded protein: CSVEGLAKNIQYF.

The rearrangement uses TRBV7-9 and TRBJ2-1, with D possibly matching TRBD2 (5 bases). This CDR3 is 15 amino acids long. V was trimmed by 3 bases and J by 7 bases, leaving 16 bases between them. Germline values: CDR1 SEHNR, CDR2 FQNEAQ (reference sequence). The CDR3 nucleotides are TGTGCCAGCAGCTTTCATGTGGGAGAAAAAAATGAGCAGTTCTTC. Translating it yields CASSFHVGEKNEQFF.